This TCR beta chain appears in the sequencing data of a study of cytomegalovirus exposure and HLA in healthy donors. Every donor was a healthy person donating bone marrow. Findings and limits, study-wide: A later analysis showed TCR association rates differing by HLA locus, peaking at DRB1 and lowest at HLA-C. Near-uniform donor sequencing depth was presumed by presence/absence analyses.

Germline V gene data show CDR1 as SGHVS and CDR2 as FNYEAQ. Trimming removed 5 bases at V and 3 bases at J, with 17 bases between. This CDR3 region has 16 residues. As regards this clone: Antigen specificity is unknown.

The PCR used 60 Vbeta and 13 Jbeta primers. Measured with immunoSEQ multiplex PCR; TCRdb has only the in-frame clones, and not every one. Of around 200,000 clones listed, over 75% are singletons. Sequences were obtained from PBMCs. This receptor was obtained from a man aged 40-50 years in good health and CMV-seropositive. The chain has TRBV7-6 and TRBJ1-5; possible D gene TRBD1, 6 bases. The CDR3 DNA reads as TGTGCCAGCAGCCCCGGGGGGGCCCCGACCAATCAGCCCCAGCATTTT. Translation: CASSPGGAPTNQPQHF.